This entry lists 6 T cell receptor beta chains sequenced from one sample in a study of beta chain features in type 1 diabetes. As every portion of the isolated RNA was reverse transcribed, the sequencing read expressed TCRB transcripts. TCRdb's table, derived via immunoSEQ multiplex PCR, lists solely in-frame clones and lacks some. Found here are some 300,000 clones, 8% of them singletons; the top ten hold more than 1%. The specimen was central memory CD4+ T cells from blood. Source of these receptors: a young woman in good health.

In its sample, this clone was seen a few times. The rearrangement joins TRBV4-3 to TRBJ2-3; D is perhaps TRBD1 or TRBD2 (6 bases each). This CDR3 region has 15 residues. Trimming took off 0 bases at V and 6 bases at J, with 13 bases between the two ends. In germline, CDR1 is LGHNA, CDR2 YSLEER. The CDR3 protein is CASSQDVGGQDTQYF. The CDR3 DNA reads TGCGCCAGCAGCCAAGACGTTGGGGGGCAGGATACGCAGTATTTT.

The chain couples TRBV7-3 to TRBJ2-3; D gene ambiguous. The ends were cut back, 3 bases at V and 6 bases at J, with 4 bases in the middle. The CDR3 contains 11 residues. Germline V gene data show CDR1 as SGHTA and CDR2 as FQGTGA. CDR3 protein: CASSFYDTQYF. CDR3 in DNA: TGTGCCAGCAGCTTCTATGATACGCAGTATTTT.

This clone was detected only a few times. This chain links TRBV29-1 with TRBJ2-7; 8 bases match TRBD1. The ends lost 4 bases at V and 0 bases at J; junction bases unmatched: 5. Germline loops: CDR1 SQVTM, CDR2 ANQGSEA. This CDR3 is 14 amino acids long. The DNA of the CDR3 is TGCAGCGTTGCACCAGGGGGCTCCTCCTACGAGCAGTACTTC. Its translation is CSVAPGGSSYEQYF.

This chain uses TRBV6-6 with TRBJ2-5; 9 nucleotides match TRBD1. In germline, CDR1 is MNHNY, CDR2 SVGAGI (reference sequence). The CDR3 spans 13 residues. V trimming: 6 bases; J trimming: 6 bases; junction bases outside the gene matches: 5. The CDR3 coding sequence is TGTGCCAGCAGACGGACAGGGGAAAAGACCCAGTACTTC. Translating it yields CASRRTGEKTQYF.

This clone showed up just a few times. The V gene is TRBV4-3, the J gene TRBJ2-5, with a possible D match to TRBD2 (7 bases). CDR1 and CDR2 from the germline V gene are LGHNA and YSLEER. V was trimmed by 3 bases and J by 1 base, leaving 15 bases between them. CDR3 length equals 16 residues. CDR3 DNA: TGCGCCAGCAGCCACCGTGAGGGGGGGACCCAAGAGACCCAGTACTTC. Translation gives CASSHREGGTQETQYF.

This chain links TRBV30 with TRBJ2-3; D perhaps matches TRBD2 (5 bases). The V and J ends lost 1 base and 4 bases respectively, with 15 bases between them. Germline CDR1 GTSNPN, CDR2 SVGIG (reference sequence). This CDR3 contains 15 residues. The CDR3, as DNA: TGTGCCTGGAGTGGAGGGCGGAGTCAGGCAGATACGCAGTATTTT. This sequence encodes CAWSGGRSQADTQYF.